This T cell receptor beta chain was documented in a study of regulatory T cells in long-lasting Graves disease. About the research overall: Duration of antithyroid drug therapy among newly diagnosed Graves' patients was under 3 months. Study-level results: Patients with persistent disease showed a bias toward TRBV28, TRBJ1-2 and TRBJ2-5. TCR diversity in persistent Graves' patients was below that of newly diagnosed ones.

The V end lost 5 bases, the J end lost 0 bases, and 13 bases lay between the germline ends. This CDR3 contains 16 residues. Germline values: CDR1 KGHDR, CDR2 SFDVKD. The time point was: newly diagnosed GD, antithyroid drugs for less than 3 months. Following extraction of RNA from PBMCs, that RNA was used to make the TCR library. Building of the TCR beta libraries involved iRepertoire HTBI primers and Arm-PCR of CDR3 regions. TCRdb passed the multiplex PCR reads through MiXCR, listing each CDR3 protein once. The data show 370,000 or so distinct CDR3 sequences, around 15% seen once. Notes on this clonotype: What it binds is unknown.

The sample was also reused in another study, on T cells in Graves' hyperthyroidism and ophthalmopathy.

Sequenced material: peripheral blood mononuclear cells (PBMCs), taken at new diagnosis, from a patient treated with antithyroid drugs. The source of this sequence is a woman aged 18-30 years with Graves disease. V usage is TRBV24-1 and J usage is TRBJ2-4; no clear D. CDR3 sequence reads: CATSVGGTEAKNIQYF. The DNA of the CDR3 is TGTGCCACCAGTGTTGGCGGAACCGAAGCCAAAAACATTCAGTACTTC.